The clone carrying this T cell receptor (beta chain) has a handful of counts. From the RT-PCR reads, TCRdb called clonotypes with MiXCR, one entry per CDR3 protein. The table has more than 500,000 distinct CDR3 sequences, about 10% seen once. This entry comes from a study of response to subunit inactivated influenza vaccine. V trimming: 5 bases; J trimming: 4 bases; junction bases outside the gene matches: 5. Germline-derived CDR1 and CDR2 are SGHTA and FQGNSA. The CDR3 contains 14 residues. The same specimen was also included in a second study, on T cells expressing NK-cell markers. This second study says: In generating TCR beta cDNA, 5'RACE template switching with UMIs was used. It was sorted CD3+CD56+NKG2C+, CD3+CD56+NKG2C- and CD3+CD56-NKG2C+ T cells that supplied the TCR beta repertoires. The sequencing cohort of eight donors included seven HCMV-seropositive individuals and one seronegative individual. What restricted sorting to alpha-beta TCR T cells in several experiments was an anti-gamma-delta TCR antibody. The study found dominant NKG2C+ clonotypes at roughly 1.0-7.5% of CD8+ T cells in roughly six donors.

The sequencing here drew on PBMCs from blood, taken on the day of vaccination. The TCR sequence derives from a man in his fifties or sixties who received an inactivated influenza vaccine. The chain combines TRBV7-2 with TRBJ2-7; TRBD1 matches 10 bases. The CDR3 protein is CASSPDRGFYEQYF. In DNA, the CDR3 is TGTGCCAGCAGCCCGGACAGGGGGTTTTACGAGCAGTACTTC.